A single sample is the source of the 6 T cell receptor beta chains below, sequenced in a study of T cell changes during pregnancy in multiple sclerosis. The data were produced by immunoSEQ multiplex PCR, yet TCRdb's version contains in-frame clones alone and is incomplete. The sample yields more than 55,000 clones, more than 85% seen once. Sequences were derived from peripheral blood, sampled in the first trimester of pregnancy. The source of these receptors is a female donor with multiple sclerosis, enrolled in a pregnancy study.

This sequence joins TRBV7-2 and TRBJ1-4; tentatively, D is TRBD1 (5 bases). Trimming shortened V by 5 bases and J by 0 bases, and 13 bases separated the two germline ends. CDR1 is SGHTA and CDR2 is FQGNSA in the germline V gene. The CDR3 is 16 residues long. The DNA for the CDR3 is TGTGCCAGCAGCCGTCTTGGACAAGCAACTAATGAAAAACTGTTTTTT. Translated, it gives CASSRLGQATNEKLFF.

The V and J genes are TRBV7-9 and TRBJ2-2; tentatively, D is TRBD1 (6 bases). Trimming removed 5 bases at V and 5 bases at J, with 12 bases between. The germline V gene has CDR1 SEHNR and CDR2 FQNEAQ (reference sequence). The CDR3 runs 14 residues. CDR3 nucleotides: TGTGCCAGCAGCCCTCCCCAGGGGACCGGGGAGCTGTTTTTT. It specifies CASSPPQGTGELFF.

CDR3 DNA: TGTGCCAGTAGTATAGGCGGACAGGCCGTGGGCTATGGCTACACCTTC. Amino acid sequence: CASSIGGQAVGYGYTF. This chain links TRBV19 with TRBJ1-2, with 7 bases identical to TRBD1. CDR1 and CDR2 from the germline V gene are LNHDA and SQIVND (reference sequence). This CDR3 spans 16 amino acids. V shed 1 base and J 4 bases; nucleotides not matched to a gene: 9.

The J gene is TRBJ2-1, the V gene TRBV21-1; TRBD1, as called in the table, went unchecked against the DNA. TRBV21-1 is recorded as a pseudogene. The CDR3 is 15 amino acids. Here the CDR3 reads CASSRGQGAGSEQFF. In nucleotides, the CDR3 is TGTGCCAGCAGCCGGGGGCAGGGGGCGGGCAGTGAGCAGTTCTTC.

The chain is built from TRBV9 and TRBJ1-1; 8 nucleotides line up with TRBD1. V lost 2 bases and J lost 5; bases outside the gene matches: 8. The CDR3 runs 15 residues. CDR1 is SGDLS, CDR2 YYNGEE, per germline. CDR3 nucleotides: TGTGCCAGCAGCGTCCAGGGGGCGCCGTGGACTGAAGCTTTCTTT. It yields the protein CASSVQGAPWTEAFF.

This chain links TRBV6-5 with TRBJ2-7, with TRBD1 as a possible D gene (6 bases). Between the trimmed V and J ends, which lost 6 bases and 5 bases, there was a span of 17 bases. CDR1 is MNHEY and CDR2 is SVGAGI in the germline V gene. CDR3 size: 14 residues. CDR3 nucleotide sequence: TGTGCCAGCAGAAACGAACAGGGTTTGCACGAGCAGTACTTC. Residues: CASRNEQGLHEQYF.